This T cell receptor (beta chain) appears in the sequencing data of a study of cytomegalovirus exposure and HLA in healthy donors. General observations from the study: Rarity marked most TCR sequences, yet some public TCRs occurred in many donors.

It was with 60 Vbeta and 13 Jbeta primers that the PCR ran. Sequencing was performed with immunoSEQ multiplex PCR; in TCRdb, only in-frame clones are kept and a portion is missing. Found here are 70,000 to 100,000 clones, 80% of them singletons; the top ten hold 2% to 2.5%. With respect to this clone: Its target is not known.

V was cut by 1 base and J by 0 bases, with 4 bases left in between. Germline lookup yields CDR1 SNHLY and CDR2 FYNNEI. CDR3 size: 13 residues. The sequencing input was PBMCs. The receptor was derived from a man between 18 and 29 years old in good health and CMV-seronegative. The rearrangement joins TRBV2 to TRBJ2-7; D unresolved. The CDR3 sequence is CASSEGSSYEQYF. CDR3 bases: TGTGCCAGCAGTGAAGGGAGCTCCTACGAGCAGTACTTC.